This T cell receptor beta chain appears in the sequencing data of a study of identical twins. Points from the study as a whole: Cord blood beta clonotypes that were abundant carried fewer insertions, and memory repertoires showed no such trend.

Looked up from germline, CDR1 is DFQATT and CDR2 is SNEGSKA (reference sequence). Deletions cut 4 bases from V and 5 bases from J, with 3 bases between. The CDR3 length is 10 residues. In regard to this clonotype: Antigen unknown.

A universal primer binding site was introduced by template switching. The final cDNA contained unique molecular identifiers. TCRdb processed the 5' RACE reads anew with MiXCR; each CDR3 protein has one entry. The sample consists of 300,000 to 400,000 distinct CDR3 sequences, roughly 9% of them appearing once. This receptor was obtained from a woman aged 45-60 years in good health. Material for sequencing was naive T cells sorted from blood. The V gene is TRBV20-1, the J gene TRBJ2-1; D gene ambiguous. CDR3 loop: CSAKDNEQFF. The CDR3 DNA follows: TGCAGTGCTAAAGACAATGAGCAGTTCTTC.